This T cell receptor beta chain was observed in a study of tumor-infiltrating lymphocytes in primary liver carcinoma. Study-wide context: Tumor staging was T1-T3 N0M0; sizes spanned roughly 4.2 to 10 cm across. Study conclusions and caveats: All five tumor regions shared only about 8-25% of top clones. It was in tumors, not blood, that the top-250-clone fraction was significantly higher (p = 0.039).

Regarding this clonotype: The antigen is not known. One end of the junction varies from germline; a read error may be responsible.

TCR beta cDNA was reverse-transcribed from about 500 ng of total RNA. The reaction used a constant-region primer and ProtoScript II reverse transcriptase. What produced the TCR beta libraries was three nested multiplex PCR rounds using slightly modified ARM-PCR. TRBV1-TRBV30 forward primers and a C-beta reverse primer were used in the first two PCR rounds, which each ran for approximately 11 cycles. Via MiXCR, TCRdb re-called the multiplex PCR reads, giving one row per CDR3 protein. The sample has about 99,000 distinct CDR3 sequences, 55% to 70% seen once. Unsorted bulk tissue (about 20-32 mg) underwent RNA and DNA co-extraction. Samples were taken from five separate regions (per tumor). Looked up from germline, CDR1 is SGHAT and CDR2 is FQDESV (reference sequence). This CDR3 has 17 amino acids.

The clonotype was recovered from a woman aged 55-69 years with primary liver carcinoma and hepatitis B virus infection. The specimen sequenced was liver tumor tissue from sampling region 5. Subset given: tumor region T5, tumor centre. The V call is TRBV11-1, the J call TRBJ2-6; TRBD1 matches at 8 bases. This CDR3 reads CASIARTGTPGANVLIF. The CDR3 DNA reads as TGTGCCAGCATCGCCAGGACAGGGACTCCTGGGGCCAACGTTCTGATTTTC.